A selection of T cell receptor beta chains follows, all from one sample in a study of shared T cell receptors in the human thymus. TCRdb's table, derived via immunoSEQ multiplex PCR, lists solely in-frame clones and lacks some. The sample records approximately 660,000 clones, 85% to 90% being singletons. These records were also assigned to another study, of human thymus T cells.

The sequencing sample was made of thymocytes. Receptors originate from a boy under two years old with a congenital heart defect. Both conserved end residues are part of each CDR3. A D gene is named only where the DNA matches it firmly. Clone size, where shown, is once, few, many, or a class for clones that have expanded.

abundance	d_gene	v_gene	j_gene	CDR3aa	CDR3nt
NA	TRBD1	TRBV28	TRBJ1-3	CASSLGTGASGNTIYF	TGTGCCAGCAGTCTCGGGACAGGGGCCTCTGGAAACACCATATATTTT
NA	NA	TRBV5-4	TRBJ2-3	CASSPGLSPTDTQYF	TGTGCCAGCAGCCCGGGACTCTCCCCCACAGATACGCAGTATTTT
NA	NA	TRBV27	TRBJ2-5	CASSLSWDFVQETQYF	TGTGCCAGCAGTTTATCATGGGACTTCGTCCAAGAGACCCAGTACTTC
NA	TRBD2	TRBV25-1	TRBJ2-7	CASSPGLAPPSPRYEQYF	TGTGCCAGCAGTCCGGGACTAGCGCCTCCTTCCCCGCGGTACGAGCAGTACTTC
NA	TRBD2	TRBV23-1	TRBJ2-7	CASSQSKPSGRPPEQYF	TGCGCCAGCAGTCAATCCAAACCGAGCGGGAGACCCCCCGAGCAGTACTTC
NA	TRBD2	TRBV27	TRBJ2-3	CASSRLAGEADTQYF	TGTGCCAGCAGTAGACTAGCGGGAGAGGCAGATACGCAGTATTTT
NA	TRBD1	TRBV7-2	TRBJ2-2	CASNLNAGGEGTGELFF	TGTGCCAGCAACCTAAATGCAGGGGGAGAGGGGACCGGGGAGCTGTTTTTT
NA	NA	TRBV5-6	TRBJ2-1	CASSLAKGSGTYNEQFF	TGTGCCAGCAGCTTGGCCAAAGGGTCGGGGACCTACAATGAGCAGTTCTTC
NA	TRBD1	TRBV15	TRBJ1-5	CATSRSPGQGSNQPQHF	TGTGCCACCAGCAGATCCCCCGGACAGGGGTCCAATCAGCCCCAGCATTTT
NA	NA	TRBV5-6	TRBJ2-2	CASSLGSRATNTGELFF	TGTGCCAGCAGCTTGGGAAGCCGAGCAACGAACACCGGGGAGCTGTTTTTT
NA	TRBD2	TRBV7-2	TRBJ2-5	CASSLLAGVAQETQYF	TGTGCCAGCAGCTTATTGGCGGGAGTAGCTCAAGAGACCCAGTACTTC
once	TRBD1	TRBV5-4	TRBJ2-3	CASSGGQARTDTQYF	TGTGCCAGCAGCGGCGGACAGGCCCGCACAGATACGCAGTATTTT
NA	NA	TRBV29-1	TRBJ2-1	CSVEARPGDGEQFF	TGCAGCGTTGAGGCGAGGCCCGGCGACGGGGAGCAGTTCTTC
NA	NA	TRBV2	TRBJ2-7	CASGLASPYEQYF	TGTGCCAGCGGTCTAGCGTCCCCCTACGAGCAGTACTTC
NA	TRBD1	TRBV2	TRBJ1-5	CASGRDSERHQPQHF	TGTGCCAGCGGCCGGGACAGTGAGAGGCACCAGCCCCAGCATTTT
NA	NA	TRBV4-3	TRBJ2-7	CASSQEGPGSPEEQYF	TGCGCCAGCAGCCAAGAGGGACCCGGGAGCCCGGAGGAGCAGTACTTC
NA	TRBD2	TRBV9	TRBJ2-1	CASSGRLAGTNEQFF	TGTGCCAGCAGCGGACGACTAGCGGGAACCAATGAGCAGTTCTTC
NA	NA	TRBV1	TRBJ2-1	CTSSQDNGGGEQFF	TGCACCAGCAGCCAAGATAACGGAGGCGGTGAGCAGTTCTTC
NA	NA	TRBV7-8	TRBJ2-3	CASSLGTGSTDTQYF	TGTGCCAGCAGCTTAGGAACGGGGAGCACAGATACGCAGTATTTT
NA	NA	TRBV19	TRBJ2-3	CASSSKQGADTQYF	TGTGCCAGTAGTAGCAAACAGGGTGCAGATACGCAGTATTTT
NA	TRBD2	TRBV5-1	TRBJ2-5	CASSLDPQGLASGETQYF	TGCGCCAGCAGCTTGGACCCCCAGGGACTAGCGAGTGGGGAGACCCAGTACTTC
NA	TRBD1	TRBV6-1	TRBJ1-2	CASRHRGHDGYTF	TGTGCCAGCAGACACAGGGGGCATGATGGCTACACCTTC
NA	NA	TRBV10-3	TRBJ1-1	CAISEWGPGGTEAFF	TGTGCCATCAGTGAATGGGGACCGGGGGGCACTGAAGCTTTCTTT
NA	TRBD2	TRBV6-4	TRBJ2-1	CASSRREGPAGNEQFF	TGTGCCAGCAGTAGGCGGGAGGGCCCCGCGGGGAATGAGCAGTTCTTC
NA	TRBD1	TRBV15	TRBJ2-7	CATSRVPGQGFYEQYF	TGTGCCACCAGCAGAGTTCCGGGACAGGGCTTCTACGAGCAGTACTTC
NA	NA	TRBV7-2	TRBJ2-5	CASSQDRPTGGTQYF	TGTGCCAGCAGCCAGGACAGGCCCACCGGGGGGACCCAGTACTTC
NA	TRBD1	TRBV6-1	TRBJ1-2	CAGLGQDDFNYGYTF	TGTGCCGGCCTGGGACAGGACGACTTTAACTATGGCTACACCTTC
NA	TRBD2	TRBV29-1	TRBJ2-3	CSVEQALAGGHGDTQYF	TGCAGCGTTGAACAGGCCTTAGCGGGAGGGCATGGAGATACGCAGTATTTT
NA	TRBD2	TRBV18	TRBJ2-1	CASSPTSVLRVDEQFF	TGTGCCAGCTCACCAACTAGCGTATTAAGGGTCGATGAGCAGTTCTTC
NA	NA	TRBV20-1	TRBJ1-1	CSVKRAQAFF	TGCAGTGTAAAGCGAGCCCAAGCTTTCTTT
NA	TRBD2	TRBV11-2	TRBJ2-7	CASSRGGRSGPLSEQYF	TGTGCCAGCAGCCGGGGGGGCCGCTCAGGGCCCCTCTCCGAGCAGTACTTC